The clone carrying this TCR beta chain was seen just once. Its antigen is currently unknown. The germline V and J ends were trimmed by 5 bases and 1 base, with 14 bases remaining between them. The CDR3 spans 15 residues. Per germline, CDR1 MGHDK and CDR2 SYGVNS. These data belong to a study of T cell responses to AZD1222 COVID-19 vaccine. Study-level background: Doses given second, at about 4 or about 12 weeks, were pooled.

The study's findings and limits: Variant regions that are unmutated are reportedly the target of nearly half of spike-specific TCRs. At study baseline, merely five or six AZD1222 recipients were seropositive. Clonal diversity was possibly underestimated, and the donors were mostly white British, with more females.

Using immunoSEQ multiplex PCR, the repertoire was profiled, and TCRdb retains in-frame clones only, with some absent. This repertoire shows roughly 150,000 clones, approximately 89% found once; its top ten account for roughly 4.6%. The chain recombines TRBV25-1 with TRBJ1-1, with D possibly being TRBD1 (5 bases). The sequencing here drew on peripheral blood, taken on day 0 of AZD1222 vaccination. The sequence came from an adult in good health. In DNA form, the CDR3 reads TGTGCCAGCAGTCCTAGGAGGGGCACGAACACTGAAGCTTTCTTT. It is translated as CASSPRRGTNTEAFF.